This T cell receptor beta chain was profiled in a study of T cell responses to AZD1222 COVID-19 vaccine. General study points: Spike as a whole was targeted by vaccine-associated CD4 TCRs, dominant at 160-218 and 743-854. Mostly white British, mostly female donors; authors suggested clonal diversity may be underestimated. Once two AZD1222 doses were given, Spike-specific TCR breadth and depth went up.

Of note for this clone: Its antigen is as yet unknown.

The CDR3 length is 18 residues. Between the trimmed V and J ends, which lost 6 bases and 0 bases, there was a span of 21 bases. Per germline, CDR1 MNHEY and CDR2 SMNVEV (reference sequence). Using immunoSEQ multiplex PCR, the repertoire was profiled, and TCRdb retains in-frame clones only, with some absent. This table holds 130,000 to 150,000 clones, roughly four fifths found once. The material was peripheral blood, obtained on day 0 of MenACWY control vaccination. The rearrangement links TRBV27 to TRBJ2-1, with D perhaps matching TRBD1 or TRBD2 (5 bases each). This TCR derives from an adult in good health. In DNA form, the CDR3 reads TGTGCCAGCAGCCAATACTTCACCGGGACGTACTCCTACAATGAGCAGTTCTTC. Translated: CASSQYFTGTYSYNEQFF.